These 2 T cell receptor beta chains share one sample of origin, sequenced in a study of neurological immune-mediated disorders. TCRdb analysed the 5' RACE reads with MiXCR anew, one entry per CDR3 protein. The table has tens of thousands of distinct CDR3 sequences, approximately 4.1% seen once. The material sequenced was PBMCs. These receptors all stem from a man aged 25 to 45 with multiple sclerosis.

This clonotype was counted many times. The V and J genes are TRBV20-1 and TRBJ2-3, with a tentative D call TRBD2 (5 bases). This CDR3 is built from 12 residues. Germline CDR1 reads DFQATT; CDR2 reads SNEGSKA (reference sequence). The V end lost 7 bases, the J end lost 3 bases, and 11 bases lay between the germline ends. CDR3 sequence reads: CSGRWLTDTQYF. In DNA, the CDR3 is TGCAGTGGGAGGTGGTTGACAGATACGCAGTATTTT.

CDR3: CSASLGGNQPQHF. DNA of the CDR3: TGCAGTGCTAGTCTTGGAGGTAATCAGCCCCAGCATTTT. The chain recombines TRBV20-1 with TRBJ1-5; D is unclear. The V gene lost 3 bases and the J gene lost 4 bases, with 10 bases spanning the gap. The CDR3 runs 13 residues. Germline CDR1 is DFQATT and CDR2 is SNEGSKA (reference sequence).